The 18 T cell receptor beta chains given below trace back to one sample, sequenced in a study of molecular identifiers for immune sequencing clone quantification. TCRdb passed the PCR reads through MiXCR, listing each CDR3 protein once. The sample yields some 680,000 distinct CDR3 sequences, roughly 25% seen once. What was sequenced was naive CD8+ T cells from blood, with Jurkat cell RNA spiked in. Subset of the sample: FACS-sorted CD8+CD4-CCR7+CD45RA+ naive T cells. These TCRs come from a human donor in good health. Some libraries in this study had Jurkat cell RNA spiked in.

The CDR3 protein is CASSFLGTRFEQYF. The DNA of the CDR3 is TGTGCCAGCAGTTTTTTAGGAACCCGCTTCGAGCAGTACTTC. The rearrangement links TRBV27 to TRBJ2-7; no reliable D call. The germline CDR1 and CDR2 sequences are MNHEY and SMNVEV (reference sequence). The CDR3 extends over 14 amino acids. V was cut by 3 bases and J by 6 bases, with 15 bases left in between.

This clonotype was counted only a few times. The rearrangement links TRBV18 to TRBJ2-3, with D possibly matching TRBD2 (5 bases). With 5 bases removed from V and 3 bases from J, the gap between germline ends came to 12 bases. The CDR3 is made up of 14 amino acids. Germline CDR1 KGHSH, CDR2 LQKENI. CDR3 amino acids: CASSSQPGTDTQYF. The CDR3 nucleotides are TGTGCCAGCTCATCCCAACCGGGGACAGATACGCAGTATTTT.

As concerns this clonotype: A much bigger clone sits one base away, suggesting this may be a read error. This chain links TRBV28 with TRBJ2-5; D not resolved. Trimming removed 3 bases from V and 4 bases from J, with 12 bases in between. The germline CDR1 and CDR2 sequences are MDHEN and SYDVKM. The CDR3 is 14 amino acids. Here the CDR3 reads CASSLEQARETQYF. CDR3 nucleotides: TGTGCCAGCAGTTTGGAGCAGGCTCGAGAGACCCAGTACTTC.

Turning to this clonotype: This clone may be a read error of a much larger clone one base away. The gene calls are TRBV5-1 and TRBJ2-1; D possibly uses TRBD1 or TRBD2 (5 bases each). The V gene's germline CDR1 is SGHRS and CDR2 YFSETQ. This CDR3 is built from 14 residues. Trimming stripped 3 bases from V and 2 bases from J, with 9 bases between. CDR3 region: CASSWLGAYNEQFF. In DNA form, the CDR3 reads TGCGCCAGCAGCTGGTTGGGGGCCTACAATGAGCAGTTCTTC.

The rearrangement links TRBV5-3 to TRBJ2-7, with D perhaps matching TRBD1 (6 bases). TRBV5-3 is recorded as an ORF, its role being uncertain. The CDR3 consists of 15 residues. The V end was cut by 8 bases, the J end by 2 bases, with 20 bases between. CDR3 protein: CASSVYLRTAYEQYF. DNA for the CDR3: TGTGCCAGCAGCGTGTACCTACGGACAGCCTACGAGCAGTACTTC.

The table lists this clonotype with many counts. This chain joins TRBV29-1 and TRBJ2-7; D uncertain. Germline values: CDR1 SQVTM, CDR2 ANQGSEA. Trimming removed 7 bases from V and 5 bases from J, with 12 bases in between. This CDR3 has 11 amino acids. CDR3 residues: CSATWAHEQYF. The CDR3 nucleotides are TGCAGCGCGACCTGGGCCCACGAGCAGTACTTC.

The V call is TRBV27, the J call TRBJ2-7; 7 bases map to TRBD2. J gave up 1 base and V 4 bases, and 7 bases lay outside the gene matches. Germline lookup yields CDR1 MNHEY and CDR2 SMNVEV (reference sequence). The CDR3 spans 15 residues. CDR3 sequence reads: CASSYMAGVSYEQYF. For the CDR3, the DNA is TGTGCCAGCAGTTACATGGCGGGAGTATCCTACGAGCAGTACTTC.

This clonotype was counted many times. DNA for the CDR3: TGTGCCTGGAGTGTACTGGAAGAGCAGTACTTC. Residues: CAWSVLEEQYF. V usage is TRBV30 and J usage is TRBJ2-7, with D unclear. This CDR3 is 11 amino acids long. Trimming left V 0 bases short and J 7 bases short, with 7 bases between. The germline V gene has CDR1 GTSNPN and CDR2 SVGIG (reference sequence).

Comment on this clonotype: This could be a read error, since a much larger clone is one nucleotide away. The V call is TRBV19, the J call TRBJ2-7, with 11 bases identical to TRBD1. This CDR3 is built from 15 residues. Germline CDR1 and CDR2: LNHDA and SQIVND (reference sequence). CDR3 in amino acids: CTSSPGTGGYYEQYF. The CDR3 DNA reads as TGTACCAGTAGTCCCGGGACAGGGGGTTACTACGAGCAGTACTTC.

This clonotype was observed many times. The gene calls are TRBV29-1 and TRBJ2-6, with D possibly matching TRBD2 (7 bases). Germline lookup yields CDR1 SQVTM and CDR2 ANQGSEA. The CDR3 totals 15 residues. V lost 5 bases and J lost 2, with 13 bases in between. The DNA of the CDR3 is TGCAGCGTTTTGGGGGGGGCACCTGGGGCCAACGTCCTGACTTTC. Protein: CSVLGGAPGANVLTF.

The chain is built from TRBV9 and TRBJ1-1; 12 bases are a match to TRBD1. After removal of 4 bases from V and 2 bases from J, the junction contained 6 bases not matched to a gene. Germline V lookup: CDR1 SGDLS, CDR2 YYNGEE. The CDR3 runs to 16 residues. The CDR3 reads CASSLGTGGGNTEAFF. In DNA, the CDR3 is TGTGCCAGCAGCTTAGGGACAGGGGGCGGAAACACTGAAGCTTTCTTT.

This clonotype was seen a few times. The chain uses TRBV12-3 or TRBV12-4 and TRBJ2-3; unclear D gene. The V and J ends lost 2 bases and 6 bases respectively, with 15 bases between them. The CDR3 spans 15 residues. The CDR3 DNA follows: TGTGCCAGCAGTTTAATCTTAACATCTATGGATACGCAGTATTTT. Its protein is CASSLILTSMDTQYF.

This clonotype has at least ten counts. The chain recombines TRBV6-6 with TRBJ2-6; no definite D call. V gave up 10 bases and J gave up 1 base, with 5 bases separating them. The CDR3 loop spans 12 amino acids. Germline V lookup: CDR1 MNHNY, CDR2 SVGAGI (reference sequence). CDR3 amino acids: CATESGANVLTF. The CDR3 region has the DNA TGTGCCACCGAATCTGGGGCCAACGTCCTGACTTTC.

The chain recombines TRBV10-2 with TRBJ1-1, with D unresolved. CDR3 size: 11 residues. Germline V CDR1 and CDR2: WSHSY, SAAADI. V was shortened by 0 bases and J by 7 bases, with 3 bases between the two germline ends. The CDR3 is CASSESYEAFF. In nucleotides, the CDR3 is TGCGCCAGCAGTGAGTCGTATGAAGCTTTCTTT.

This clonotype has a count of ten or more. This chain links TRBV7-2 with TRBJ2-1; D gene unclear. CDR1 is SGHTA and CDR2 is FQGNSA in the germline V gene. The V end was cut by 2 bases, the J end by 7 bases, with 9 bases between. This CDR3 spans 13 amino acids. The DNA for the CDR3 is TGTGCCAGCAGCTTAACGGTTGAGAATGAGCAGTTCTTC. Amino acids: CASSLTVENEQFF.

This clonotype was detected ten times or more. V and J are TRBV4-2 and TRBJ2-6; D not certain. Per germline, CDR1 LGHNA and CDR2 YNFKEQ. V was pared by 4 bases and J by 0 bases, with 4 bases between. The CDR3 contains 14 residues. The CDR3 DNA sequence: TGTGCCAGCAGCCCCACCTCTGGGGCCAACGTCCTGACTTTC. This sequence encodes CASSPTSGANVLTF.

This clonotype was recorded many times. J is TRBJ2-7 and V is TRBV4-1; 7 bases line up with TRBD1. V dropped 0 bases and J dropped 0; count of bases not matched to a gene: 2. The CDR3 loop spans 15 amino acids. The germline CDR1 and CDR2 sequences are MGHRA and YSYEKL. The CDR3 is CASSQDRQGSYEQYF. The CDR3, as DNA: TGCGCCAGCAGCCAAGACCGACAGGGCTCCTACGAGCAGTACTTC.

The chain is built from TRBV4-1 and TRBJ2-2; perhaps TRBD1 as D (5 bases). V lost 4 bases and J lost 5, with 11 bases in between. This CDR3 spans 14 amino acids. Germline V gene sequence: CDR1 MGHRA, CDR2 YSYEKL. The CDR3 sequence: CASSLTQGTGELFF. Here the CDR3 DNA reads TGCGCCAGCAGCCTAACCCAGGGAACCGGGGAGCTGTTTTTT.